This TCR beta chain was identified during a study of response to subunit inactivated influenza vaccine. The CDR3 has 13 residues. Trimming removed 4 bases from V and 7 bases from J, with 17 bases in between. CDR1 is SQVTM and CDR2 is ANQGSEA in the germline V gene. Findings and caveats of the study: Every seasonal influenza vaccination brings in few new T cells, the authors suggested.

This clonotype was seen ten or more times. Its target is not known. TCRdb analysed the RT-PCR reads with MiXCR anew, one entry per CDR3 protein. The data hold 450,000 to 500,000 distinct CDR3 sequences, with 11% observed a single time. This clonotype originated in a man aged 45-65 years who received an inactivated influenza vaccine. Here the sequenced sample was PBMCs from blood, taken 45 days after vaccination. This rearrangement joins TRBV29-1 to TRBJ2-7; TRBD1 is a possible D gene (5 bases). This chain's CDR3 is CSVGGQYPTEQYF. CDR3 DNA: TGCAGCGTTGGGGGCCAATACCCTACTGAGCAGTACTTC.